The 23 T cell receptor beta chains below all came from one sample that was sequenced in a study of shared clonotypes between healthy human individuals. Libraries were prepared by immunoSEQ multiplex PCR; TCRdb keeps only in-frame clonotypes and omits some of them. The table has roughly 1.4 million clones, roughly 98.5% seen once; the top ten hold under 0.45%. The sequencing input was naive CD4+ T cells sorted from blood. Described subset: CD45RA+ positively selected. The source of these receptors is a man aged 25-45 years in good health.

The chain combines TRBV25-1 with TRBJ1-4, with D possibly TRBD1 on 5 matching bases. V was trimmed by 6 bases and J by 4 bases, leaving 9 bases between them. Germline assignment: CDR1 MGHDK and CDR2 SYGVNS. This CDR3 is built from 13 residues. The chain's CDR3 is CASRRGNNEKLFF. The CDR3 DNA reads as TGTGCCAGCAGGAGGGGTAATAATGAAAAACTGTTTTTT.

The chain is built from TRBV29-1 and TRBJ1-2; the match to TRBD1 covers 9 bases. The V and J ends lost 6 bases and 8 bases, in that order; junction bases with no gene match: 10. The CDR3 consists of 13 residues. CDR1 SQVTM and CDR2 ANQGSEA come from the germline V gene. The CDR3, as DNA: TGCAGCGTAGAACCGGACAGGGGCGGAGGCTACACCTTC. Its translation: CSVEPDRGGGYTF.

This sequence joins TRBV4-1 and TRBJ1-5; 7 positions agree with TRBD1. The trim removed 2 bases at V and 6 bases at J, leaving 10 bases unmatched. The CDR3 totals 16 residues. Germline V gene sequence: CDR1 MGHRA, CDR2 YSYEKL. The CDR3 is CASSQTPGGTFQPQHF. The CDR3 DNA sequence: TGCGCCAGCAGCCAAACACCAGGGGGTACGTTTCAGCCCCAGCATTTT.

The chain combines TRBV9 with TRBJ2-3; D remains unclear. Germline V gene lookup returns CDR1 SGDLS and CDR2 YYNGEE. This CDR3 is built from 14 residues. V was clipped by 0 bases and J by 6 bases, with 11 bases between them. This CDR3 is CASSVGEPVDTQYF. DNA of the CDR3: TGTGCCAGCAGCGTAGGCGAGCCTGTCGATACGCAGTATTTT.

Of note for this clone: The same CDR3 also results from other DNA sequences found in this sample. The CDR3 loop reads CASSGGGTDTQYF. The CDR3, as DNA: TGTGCCAGTTCAGGGGGAGGCACAGATACGCAGTATTTT. The chain recombines TRBV27 with TRBJ2-3, with 7 bases fitting TRBD1. J lost 1 base, V lost 9 bases, and 4 bases had no gene match. This CDR3 is 13 amino acids long. Germline-derived CDR1 and CDR2 are MNHEY and SMNVEV (reference sequence).

The rearrangement joins TRBV5-1 to TRBJ2-7; 7 nucleotides align to TRBD1. CDR1 is SGHRS and CDR2 is YFSETQ in the germline V gene. This CDR3 spans 15 amino acids. The J segment lost 1 base and the V segment lost 3 bases, leaving 7 bases of the junction unmatched. The CDR3 DNA is TGCGCCAGCAGCTCGTTGACAGGGCCTTCCTACGAGCAGTACTTC. It translates to CASSSLTGPSYEQYF.

The chain recombines TRBV5-1 with TRBJ2-2; D is possibly TRBD2 (5 bases). The CDR3 covers 14 residues. V lost 7 bases and J 3 bases, leaving 13 bases between the germline ends. Germline V lookup: CDR1 SGHRS, CDR2 YFSETQ. The CDR3 nucleotides are TGCGCCAGCGGCCGGACTGACTACACCGGGGAGCTGTTTTTT. Its protein is CASGRTDYTGELFF.

The V gene is TRBV28, the J gene TRBJ1-2; D is ambiguous. The CDR3 extends over 12 amino acids. The V and J ends lost 3 bases and 10 bases respectively, with 12 bases between them. Germline V gene lookup returns CDR1 MDHEN and CDR2 SYDVKM. CDR3 amino acids: CASSLPTVDYTF. DNA for the CDR3: TGTGCCAGCAGTTTGCCCACAGTGGACTACACCTTC.

The chain links TRBV25-1 to TRBJ1-2; D might be TRBD1 (5 bases). The CDR3 runs to 15 residues. Germline V gene data show CDR1 as MGHDK and CDR2 as SYGVNS. V was cut by 5 bases and J by 4 bases, with 17 bases left in between. Here the CDR3 reads CASSWDLRDAYGYTF. For the CDR3, the DNA is TGTGCCAGCAGTTGGGACCTGAGAGACGCCTATGGCTACACCTTC.

The V gene is TRBV6-1, the J gene TRBJ2-1, with D unresolved. This CDR3 region has 15 residues. V lost 2 bases to trimming and J lost 0 bases, with 8 bases between them. Looked up from germline, CDR1 is MNHNS and CDR2 is SASEGT. The DNA for the CDR3 is TGTGCCAGCAGTGAAAGGCCCAGCTCCTACAATGAGCAGTTCTTC. Translating gives CASSERPSSYNEQFF.

This chain links TRBV7-2 with TRBJ2-1; 8 bases match TRBD2. The CDR3 is 11 amino acids. Per the germline V gene, CDR1 is SGHTA and CDR2 is FQGNSA. V shed 1 base and J 14 bases; nucleotides not matched to a gene: 1. This CDR3 is CASSLGLAKFF. The CDR3 nucleotides are TGTGCCAGCAGCTTAGGACTAGCGAAGTTCTTC.

This clone was picked up one time. V usage is TRBV14 and J usage is TRBJ1-2; the D is unclear. V shed 4 bases and J shed 1 base, with 19 bases lying between them. Germline V lookup: CDR1 SGHDN, CDR2 FVKESK. This CDR3 region has 17 residues. CDR3 protein: CASSPRNLQTINYGYTF. The CDR3 DNA sequence: TGTGCCAGCAGCCCGAGGAATTTACAGACGATTAACTATGGCTACACCTTC.

The chain employs TRBV14 and TRBJ2-7, with 10 bases matching TRBD2. There are 13 residues in the CDR3. CDR1 and CDR2 (germline): SGHDN, FVKESK. Losses at the gene ends were 7 bases for V and 9 bases for J; bases not matched to a gene: 9. The CDR3 loop reads CASKAGLATRQYF. CDR3 nucleotides: TGTGCCAGCAAGGCGGGACTAGCGACGAGGCAGTACTTC.

The sample holds one count of this clone. The rearrangement uses TRBV18 and TRBJ1-1; no clear D. CDR1 is KGHSH and CDR2 is LQKENI in the germline V gene. V lost 1 base to trimming and J lost 6 bases, with 6 bases between them. This CDR3 has 12 amino acids. This chain's CDR3 is CASSPQAPEAFF. CDR3 DNA sequence: TGTGCCAGCTCACCACAGGCTCCTGAAGCTTTCTTT. Looking up the rest from reference TRBV18 and TRBJ1-1 gives the full variable domain: NAGVMQNPRHLVRRRGQEARLRCSPMKGHSHVYWYRQLPEEGLKFMVYLQKENIIDESGMPKERFSAEFPKEGPSILRIQQVVRGDSAAYFCASSPQAPEAFFGQGTRLTVV.

The chain employs TRBV19 and TRBJ1-2, with a tentative D call TRBD1 (5 bases). The V end was cut by 6 bases, the J end by 8 bases, with 13 bases between. The CDR3 has 12 residues. In germline, CDR1 is LNHDA, CDR2 SQIVND (reference sequence). CDR3: CASRVGESGYTF. CDR3 coding DNA: TGTGCCAGTAGGGTGGGGGAGAGCGGCTACACCTTC. The full variable domain, completed using reference TRBV19 and TRBJ1-2, is DGGITQSPKYLFRKEGQNVTLSCEQNLNHDAMYWYRQDPGQGLRLIYYSQIVNDFQKGDIAEGYSVSREKKESFPLTVTSAQKNPTAFYLCASRVGESGYTFGSGTRLTVV.

This clone has only a few counts. V gene TRBV14 combines with J gene TRBJ2-5; D tentatively fits TRBD1 or TRBD2 (5 bases each). Trimming stripped 4 bases from V and 5 bases from J, with 26 bases between. Germline V gene sequence: CDR1 SGHDN, CDR2 FVKESK. The CDR3 contains 18 residues. The CDR3 DNA sequence: TGTGCCAGCAGCCCCCCAAGTGGGACGGGCCTACGGTGGGAGACCCAGTACTTC. Encoded protein: CASSPPSGTGLRWETQYF. The full variable domain, in which reference TRBV14 and TRBJ2-5 provide the parts outside the CDR3, is EAGVTQFPSHSVIEKGQTVTLRCDPISGHDNLYWYRRVMGKEIKFLLHFVKESKQDESGMPNNRFLAERTGGTYSTLKVQPAELEDSGVYFCASSPPSGTGLRWETQYFGPGTRLLVL.

The chain joins TRBV9 to TRBJ1-2; 7 positions agree with TRBD1. This CDR3 spans 15 amino acids. The V segment lost 4 bases and the J segment 7 bases; nucleotides outside the gene matches: 13. Germline CDR1 and CDR2: SGDLS and YYNGEE. In DNA, the CDR3 is TGTGCCAGCAGCCAACCGAATGGACAGGTCCCTGGCTACACCTTC. It yields the protein CASSQPNGQVPGYTF.

For the CDR3, the DNA is TGTGCCAGCAGCCAAAAAAGGAGGGAGAGACTGTTTTTT. It specifies CASSQKRRERLFF. This chain joins TRBV5-6 and TRBJ1-4; D gene uncertain. From germline, CDR1 is SGHDT and CDR2 YYEEEE. This CDR3 contains 13 residues. Trimming cost V 4 bases and J 13 bases, with 17 bases left between them.

A word on this clone: Other DNA sequences in the same sample also yield this CDR3. The genes are TRBV7-2 and TRBJ1-4; TRBD1 matches 8 bases. With V trimmed by 5 bases and J by 1 base, 3 bases remained unmatched. Germline V gene data show CDR1 as SGHTA and CDR2 as FQGNSA. The CDR3 loop spans 15 amino acids. CDR3 loop: CASSLGQGTNEKLFF. The CDR3 nucleotides are TGTGCCAGCAGCCTAGGACAGGGAACTAATGAAAAACTGTTTTTT.

Note on this clone: Other DNA sequences within the sample encode an identical CDR3. The V gene is TRBV19, the J gene TRBJ2-3; D may correspond to TRBD1 or TRBD2 (5 bases each). This CDR3 is 14 amino acids long. From germline, CDR1 is LNHDA and CDR2 SQIVND (reference sequence). With 1 base removed from V and 4 bases from J, the gap between germline ends came to 9 bases. CDR3 nucleotides: TGTGCCAGTAGTATAGCACGGGGACCAGATACGCAGTATTTT. Translation gives CASSIARGPDTQYF. The full variable domain, rest sourced from reference TRBV19 and TRBJ2-3, is DGGITQSPKYLFRKEGQNVTLSCEQNLNHDAMYWYRQDPGQGLRLIYYSQIVNDFQKGDIAEGYSVSREKKESFPLTVTSAQKNPTAFYLCASSIARGPDTQYFGPGTRLTVL.

This chain joins TRBV28 and TRBJ2-1; D is unclear. Germline loops: CDR1 MDHEN, CDR2 SYDVKM. Trimming shortened V by 3 bases and J by 13 bases, and 10 bases separated the two germline ends. This CDR3 spans 11 amino acids. The CDR3 reads CASSFLESQFF. The CDR3 bases are TGTGCCAGCAGTTTCCTTGAGAGCCAGTTCTTC.

The gene calls are TRBV10-3 and TRBJ2-6; D gene unclear. The CDR3 is 16 amino acids. Deletions cut 0 bases from V and 2 bases from J, with 8 bases between. From germline, CDR1 is ENHRY and CDR2 SYGVKD. The CDR3 is CAISESSGAGANVLTF. The CDR3 DNA is TGTGCCATCAGTGAGTCGAGTGGGGCTGGGGCCAACGTCCTGACTTTC.

V is TRBV7-9 and J is TRBJ2-5; D gene unclear. V was shortened by 5 bases and J by 1 base, with 11 bases between the two germline ends. The CDR3 loop spans 14 amino acids. The germline CDR1 and CDR2 sequences are SEHNR and FQNEAQ (reference sequence). CDR3 bases: TGTGCCAGCAGCCGCTCACTTGGCCAAGAGACCCAGTACTTC. This gives the protein CASSRSLGQETQYF.